This T cell receptor beta chain was captured by sequencing in a study of shared clonotypes between healthy human individuals. Across the whole study: CD4 naive cells filled three plates per donor, CD4 memory three, CD8 naive two and CD8 memory one.

CDR3 length: 16 amino acids. The V gene lost 2 bases and the J gene lost 2 bases, with 14 bases spanning the gap. The germline V gene encodes CDR1 SGHNT and CDR2 YENEEA. This clone was seen more than once but under ten times. Only in-frame clones appear in the TCRdb table, and some are missing; sequencing was by immunoSEQ multiplex PCR. The sample has roughly 700,000 clones; around two thirds are singletons. Splitting of CD4+ cells produced CD45RA+ naive and CD45RA-negative memory subsets. The material sequenced was memory CD4+ T cells sorted from blood. The subset was: CD45RA-negative fraction. This receptor was taken from a woman in her 30s in good health. The V gene is TRBV11-3, the J gene TRBJ2-3; D is undetermined. CDR3 sequence: CASSLSAAAATDTQYF. CDR3 DNA sequence: TGTGCCAGCAGCTTATCGGCGGCGGCAGCCACAGATACGCAGTATTTT.